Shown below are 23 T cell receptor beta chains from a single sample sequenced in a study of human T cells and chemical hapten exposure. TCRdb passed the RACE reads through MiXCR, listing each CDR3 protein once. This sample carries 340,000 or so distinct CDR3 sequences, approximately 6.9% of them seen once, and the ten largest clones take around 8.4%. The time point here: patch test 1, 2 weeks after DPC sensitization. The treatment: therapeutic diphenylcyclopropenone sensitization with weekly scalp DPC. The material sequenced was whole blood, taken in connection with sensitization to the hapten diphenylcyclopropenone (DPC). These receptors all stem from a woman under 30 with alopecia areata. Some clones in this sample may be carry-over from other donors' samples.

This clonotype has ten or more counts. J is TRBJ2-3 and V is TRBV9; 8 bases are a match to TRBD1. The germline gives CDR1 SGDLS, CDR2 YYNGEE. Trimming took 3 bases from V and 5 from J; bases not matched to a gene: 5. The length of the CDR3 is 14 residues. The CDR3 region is CASSARTGKDTQYF. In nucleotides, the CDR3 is TGTGCCAGCAGCGCGCGGACAGGGAAAGATACGCAGTATTTT.

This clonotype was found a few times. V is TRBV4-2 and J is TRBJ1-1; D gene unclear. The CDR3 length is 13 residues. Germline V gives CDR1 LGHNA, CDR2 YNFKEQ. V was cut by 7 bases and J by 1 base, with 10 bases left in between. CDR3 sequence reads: CASKIVGNTEAFF. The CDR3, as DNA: TGTGCCAGCAAGATCGTGGGGAACACTGAAGCTTTCTTT.

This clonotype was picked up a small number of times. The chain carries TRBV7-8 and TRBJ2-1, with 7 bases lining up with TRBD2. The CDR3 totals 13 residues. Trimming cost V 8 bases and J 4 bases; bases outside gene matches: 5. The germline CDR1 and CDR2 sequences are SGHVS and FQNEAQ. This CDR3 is CASATSAYNEQFF. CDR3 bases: TGTGCCAGCGCCACTAGCGCTTACAATGAGCAGTTCTTC. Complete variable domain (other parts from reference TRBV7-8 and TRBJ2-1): GAGVSQSPRYKVAKRGQDVALRCDPISGHVSLFWYQQALGQGPEFLTYFQNEAQLDKSGLPSDRFFAERPEGSVSTLKIQRTQQEDSAVYLCASATSAYNEQFFGPGTRLTVL.

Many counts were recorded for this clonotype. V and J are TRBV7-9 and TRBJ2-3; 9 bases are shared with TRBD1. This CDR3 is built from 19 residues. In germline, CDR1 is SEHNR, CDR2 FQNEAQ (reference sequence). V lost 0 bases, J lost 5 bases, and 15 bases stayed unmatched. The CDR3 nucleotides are TGTGCCAGCAGCTTAGCGCTCCTCTCCAGGGACAGGGTTGGAGATACGCAGTATTTT. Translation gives CASSLALLSRDRVGDTQYF. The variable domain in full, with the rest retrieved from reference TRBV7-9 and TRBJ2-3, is DTGVSQNPRHKITKRGQNVTFRCDPISEHNRLYWYRQTLGQGPEFLTYFQNEAQLEKSRLLSDRFSAERPKGSFSTLEIQRTEQGDSAMYLCASSLALLSRDRVGDTQYFGPGTRLTVL.

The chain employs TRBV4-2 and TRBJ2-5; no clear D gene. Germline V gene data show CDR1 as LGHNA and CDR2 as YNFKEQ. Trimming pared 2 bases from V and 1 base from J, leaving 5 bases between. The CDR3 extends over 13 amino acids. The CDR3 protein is CASSQRRQETQYF. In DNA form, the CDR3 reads TGTGCCAGCAGCCAACGGCGCCAAGAGACCCAGTACTTC.

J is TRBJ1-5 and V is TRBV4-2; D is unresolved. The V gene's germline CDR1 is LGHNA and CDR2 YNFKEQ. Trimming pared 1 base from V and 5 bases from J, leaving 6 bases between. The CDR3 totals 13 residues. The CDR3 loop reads CASSQGSHQPQHF. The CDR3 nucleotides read TGTGCCAGCAGCCAAGGCAGTCATCAGCCCCAGCATTTT.

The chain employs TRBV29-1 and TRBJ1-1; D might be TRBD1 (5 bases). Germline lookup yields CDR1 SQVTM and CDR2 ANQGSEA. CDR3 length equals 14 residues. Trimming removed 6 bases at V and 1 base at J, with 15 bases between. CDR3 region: CSVSSPTGNTEAFF. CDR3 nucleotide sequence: TGCAGCGTCTCAAGTCCTACAGGGAACACTGAAGCTTTCTTT.

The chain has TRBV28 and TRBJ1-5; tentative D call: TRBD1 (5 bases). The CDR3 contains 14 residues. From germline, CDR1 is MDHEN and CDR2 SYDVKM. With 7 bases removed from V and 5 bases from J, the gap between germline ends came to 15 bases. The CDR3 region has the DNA TGTGCCAGCACTATGGCGGGACGGTATCAGCCCCAGCATTTT. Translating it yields CASTMAGRYQPQHF. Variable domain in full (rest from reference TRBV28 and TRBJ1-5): DVKVTQSSRYLVKRTGEKVFLECVQDMDHENMFWYRQDPGLGLRLIYFSYDVKMKEKGDIPEGYSVSREKKERFSLILESASTNQTSMYLCASTMAGRYQPQHFGDGTRLSIL.

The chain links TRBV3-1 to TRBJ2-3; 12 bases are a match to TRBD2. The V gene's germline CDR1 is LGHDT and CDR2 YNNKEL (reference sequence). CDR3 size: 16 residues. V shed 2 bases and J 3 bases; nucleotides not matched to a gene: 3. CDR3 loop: CASSQSLAGGTDTQYF. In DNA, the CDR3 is TGTGCCAGCAGCCAATCACTAGCGGGGGGTACAGATACGCAGTATTTT.

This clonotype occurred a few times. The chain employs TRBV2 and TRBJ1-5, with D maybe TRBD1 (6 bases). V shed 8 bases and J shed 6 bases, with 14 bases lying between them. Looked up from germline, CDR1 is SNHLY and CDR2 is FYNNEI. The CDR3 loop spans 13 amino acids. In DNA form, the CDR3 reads TGTGCCAGCTTGGGGGGCAGCCTTCAGCCCCAGCATTTT. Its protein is CASLGGSLQPQHF. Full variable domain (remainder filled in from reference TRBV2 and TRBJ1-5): EPEVTQTPSHQVTQMGQEVILRCVPISNHLYFYWYRQILGQKVEFLVSFYNNEISEKSEIFDDQFSVERPDGSNFTLKIRSTKLEDSAMYFCASLGGSLQPQHFGDGTRLSIL.

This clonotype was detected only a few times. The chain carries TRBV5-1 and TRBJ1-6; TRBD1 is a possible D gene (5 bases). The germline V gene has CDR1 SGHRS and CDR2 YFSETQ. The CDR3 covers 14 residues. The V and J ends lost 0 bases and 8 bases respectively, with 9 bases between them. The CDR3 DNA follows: TGCGCCAGCAGCTTGGAGGGCAGGGATTCACCCCTCCACTTT. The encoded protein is CASSLEGRDSPLHF.

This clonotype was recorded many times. The CDR3 is CSVEVGAGGEQYF. The CDR3 DNA sequence: TGCAGCGTTGAAGTCGGGGCGGGAGGCGAGCAGTACTTC. V is TRBV29-1 and J is TRBJ2-7; 8 nucleotides match TRBD2. V was clipped by 1 base and J by 6 bases; unmatched bases: 5. This CDR3 has 13 amino acids. CDR1 SQVTM and CDR2 ANQGSEA come from the germline V gene.

The CDR3 loop is CASSLQEVYGYTF. CDR3 in DNA: TGTGCCAGCAGTTTACAGGAGGTGTATGGCTACACCTTC. This chain links TRBV7-9 with TRBJ1-2; D is possibly TRBD1 (5 bases). Germline loops: CDR1 SEHNR, CDR2 FQNEAQ (reference sequence). V shed 6 bases and J shed 5 bases, with 13 bases lying between them. The CDR3 covers 13 residues.

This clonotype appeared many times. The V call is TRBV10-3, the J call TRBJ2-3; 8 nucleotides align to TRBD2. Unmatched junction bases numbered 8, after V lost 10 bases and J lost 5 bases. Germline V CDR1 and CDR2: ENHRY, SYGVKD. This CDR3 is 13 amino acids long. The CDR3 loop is CATLGGAGDTQYF. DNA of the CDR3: TGTGCCACGCTCGGGGGGGCGGGAGATACGCAGTATTTT.

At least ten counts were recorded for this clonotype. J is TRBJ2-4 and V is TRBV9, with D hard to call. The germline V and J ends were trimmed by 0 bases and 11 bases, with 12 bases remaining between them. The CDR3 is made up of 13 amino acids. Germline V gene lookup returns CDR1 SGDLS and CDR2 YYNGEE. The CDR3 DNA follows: TGTGCCAGCAGCGTAGACACCGACGGATTTCAGTACTTC. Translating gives CASSVDTDGFQYF.

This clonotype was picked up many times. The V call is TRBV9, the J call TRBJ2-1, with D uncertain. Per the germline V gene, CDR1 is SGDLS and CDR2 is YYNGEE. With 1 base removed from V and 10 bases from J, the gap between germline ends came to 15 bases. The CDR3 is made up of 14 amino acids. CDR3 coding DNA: TGTGCCAGCAGCGTACCGGGCGCCGGGTACGAGCAGTTCTTC. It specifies CASSVPGAGYEQFF.

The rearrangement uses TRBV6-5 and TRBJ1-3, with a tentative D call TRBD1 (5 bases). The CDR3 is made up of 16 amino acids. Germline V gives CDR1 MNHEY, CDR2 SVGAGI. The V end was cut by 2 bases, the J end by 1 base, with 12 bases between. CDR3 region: CASSYGVRGSGNTIYF. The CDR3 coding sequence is TGTGCCAGCAGTTACGGGGTGAGGGGATCTGGAAACACCATATATTTT.

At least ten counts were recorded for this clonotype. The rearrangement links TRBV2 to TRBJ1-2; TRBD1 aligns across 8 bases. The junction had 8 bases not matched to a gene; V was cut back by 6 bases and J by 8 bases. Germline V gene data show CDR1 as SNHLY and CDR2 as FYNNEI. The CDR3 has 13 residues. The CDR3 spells CASRDRGLSGYTF. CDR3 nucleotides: TGTGCCAGCAGAGACAGGGGACTCTCCGGCTACACCTTC.

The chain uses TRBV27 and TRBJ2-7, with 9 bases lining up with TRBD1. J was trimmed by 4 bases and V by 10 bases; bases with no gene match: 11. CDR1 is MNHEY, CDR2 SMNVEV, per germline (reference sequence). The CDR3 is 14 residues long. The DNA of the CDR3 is TGTGCCACCATCCGGGACAGGGTGGGATACGAGCAGTACTTC. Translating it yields CATIRDRVGYEQYF.

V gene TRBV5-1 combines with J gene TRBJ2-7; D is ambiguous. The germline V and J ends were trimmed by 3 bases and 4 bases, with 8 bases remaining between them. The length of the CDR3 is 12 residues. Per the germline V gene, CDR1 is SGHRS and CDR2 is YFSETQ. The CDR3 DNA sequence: TGCGCCAGCAGCTCCGACGGATACGAGCAGTACTTC. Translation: CASSSDGYEQYF.

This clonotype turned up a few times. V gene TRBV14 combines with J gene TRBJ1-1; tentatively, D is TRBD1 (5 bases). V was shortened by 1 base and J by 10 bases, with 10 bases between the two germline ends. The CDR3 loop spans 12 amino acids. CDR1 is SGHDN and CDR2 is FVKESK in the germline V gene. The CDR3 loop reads CASSQGGARAFF. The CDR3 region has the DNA TGTGCCAGCAGCCAAGGCGGGGCCCGAGCTTTCTTT.

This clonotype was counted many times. The CDR3 reads CASRAQGSTEAFF. CDR3 coding DNA: TGCGCCAGCAGAGCACAGGGTAGCACTGAAGCTTTCTTT. This chain links TRBV5-1 with TRBJ1-1; perhaps TRBD1 as D (6 bases). Germline CDR1 SGHRS, CDR2 YFSETQ. This CDR3 is 13 amino acids long. V was clipped by 5 bases and J by 4 bases, with 12 bases between them.

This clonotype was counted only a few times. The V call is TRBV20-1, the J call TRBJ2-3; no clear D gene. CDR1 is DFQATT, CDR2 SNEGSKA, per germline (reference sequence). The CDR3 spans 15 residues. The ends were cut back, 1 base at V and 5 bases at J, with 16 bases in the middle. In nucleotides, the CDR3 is TGCAGTGCTAGAGTCACAAAGTTGACGGGAGATACGCAGTATTTT. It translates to CSARVTKLTGDTQYF.